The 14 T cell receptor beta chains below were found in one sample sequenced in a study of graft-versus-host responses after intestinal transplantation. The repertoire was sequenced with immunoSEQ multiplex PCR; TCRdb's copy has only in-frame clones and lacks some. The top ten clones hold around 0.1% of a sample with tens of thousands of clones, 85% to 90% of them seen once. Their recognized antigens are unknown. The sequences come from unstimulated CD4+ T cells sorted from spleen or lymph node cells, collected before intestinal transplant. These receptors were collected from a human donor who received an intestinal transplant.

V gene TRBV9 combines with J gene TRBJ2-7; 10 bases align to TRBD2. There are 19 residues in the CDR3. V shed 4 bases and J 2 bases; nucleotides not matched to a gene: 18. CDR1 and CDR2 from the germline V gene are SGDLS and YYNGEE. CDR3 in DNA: TGTGCCAGCAGCCCGGGGGACAGAAGAACTAGCGGGGCCCCCTACGAGCAGTACTTC. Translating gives CASSPGDRRTSGAPYEQYF.

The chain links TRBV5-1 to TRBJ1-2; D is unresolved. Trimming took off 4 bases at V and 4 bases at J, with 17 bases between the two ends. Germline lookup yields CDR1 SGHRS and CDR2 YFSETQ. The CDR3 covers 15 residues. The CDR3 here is CASSHREFLPYGYTF. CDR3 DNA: TGCGCCAGCAGCCACCGGGAGTTTCTTCCCTATGGCTACACCTTC.

The CDR3 sequence: CASRETGPVRSETQYF. CDR3 DNA sequence: TGTGCCAGCAGAGAAACAGGTCCAGTACGCTCAGAGACCCAGTACTTC. V usage is TRBV27 and J usage is TRBJ2-5; weak D call: TRBD1 (5 bases). The V end lost 6 bases, the J end lost 4 bases, and 21 bases lay between the germline ends. The CDR3 has 16 residues. Germline V lookup: CDR1 MNHEY, CDR2 SMNVEV (reference sequence).

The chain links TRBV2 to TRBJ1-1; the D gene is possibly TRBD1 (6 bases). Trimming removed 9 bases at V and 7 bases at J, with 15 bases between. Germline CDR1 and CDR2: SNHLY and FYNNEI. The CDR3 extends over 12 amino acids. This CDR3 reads CARPPGQNEAFF. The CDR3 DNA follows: TGTGCCAGACCCCCGGGACAAAATGAAGCTTTCTTT. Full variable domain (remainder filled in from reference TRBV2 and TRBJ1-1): EPEVTQTPSHQVTQMGQEVILRCVPISNHLYFYWYRQILGQKVEFLVSFYNNEISEKSEIFDDQFSVERPDGSNFTLKIRSTKLEDSAMYFCARPPGQNEAFFGQGTRLTVV.

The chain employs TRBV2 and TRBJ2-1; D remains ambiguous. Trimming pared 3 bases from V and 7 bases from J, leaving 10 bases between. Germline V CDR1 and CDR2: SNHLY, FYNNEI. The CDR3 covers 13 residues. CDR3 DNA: TGTGCCAGCAGTGATGCGAACTATAATGAGCAGTTCTTC. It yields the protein CASSDANYNEQFF.

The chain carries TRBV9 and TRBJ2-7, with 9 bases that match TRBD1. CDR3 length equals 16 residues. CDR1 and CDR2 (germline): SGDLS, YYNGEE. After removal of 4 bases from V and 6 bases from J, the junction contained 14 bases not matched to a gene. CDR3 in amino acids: CASSPGDRVWVGEQYF. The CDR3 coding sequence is TGTGCCAGCAGCCCCGGGGACAGGGTTTGGGTGGGCGAGCAGTACTTC.

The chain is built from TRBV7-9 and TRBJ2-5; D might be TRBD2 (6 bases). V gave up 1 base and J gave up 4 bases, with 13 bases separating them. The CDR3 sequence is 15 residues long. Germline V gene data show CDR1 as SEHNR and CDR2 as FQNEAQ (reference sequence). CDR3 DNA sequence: TGTGCCAGCAGCTTAGAGGGGACTGCTCTAGAGACCCAGTACTTC. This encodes CASSLEGTALETQYF.

The CDR3 DNA follows: TGCGCCAGCAGCGACTCCGGATACGAGCAGTACTTC. This translates into CASSDSGYEQYF. The V call is TRBV5-1, the J call TRBJ2-7; unclear D gene. The V gene lost 4 bases and the J gene lost 4 bases, with 9 bases spanning the gap. Germline V gene lookup returns CDR1 SGHRS and CDR2 YFSETQ. The CDR3 runs to 12 residues.

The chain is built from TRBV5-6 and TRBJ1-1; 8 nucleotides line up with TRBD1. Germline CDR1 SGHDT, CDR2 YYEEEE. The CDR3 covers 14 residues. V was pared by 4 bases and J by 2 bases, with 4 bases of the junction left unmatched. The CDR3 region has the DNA TGTGCCAGCAGCGAAGGACAGGGAAACACTGAAGCTTTCTTT. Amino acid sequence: CASSEGQGNTEAFF. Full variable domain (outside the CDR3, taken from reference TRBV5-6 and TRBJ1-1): DAGVTQSPTHLIKTRGQQVTLRCSPKSGHDTVSWYQQALGQGPQFIFQYYEEEERQRGNFPDRFSGHQFPNYSSELNVNALLLGDSALYLCASSEGQGNTEAFFGQGTRLTVV.

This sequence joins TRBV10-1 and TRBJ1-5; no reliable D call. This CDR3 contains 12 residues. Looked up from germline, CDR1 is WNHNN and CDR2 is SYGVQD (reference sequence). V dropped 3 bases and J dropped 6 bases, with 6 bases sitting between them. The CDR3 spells CASSDPGQPQHF. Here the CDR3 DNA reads TGCGCCAGCAGTGATCCGGGTCAGCCCCAGCATTTT.

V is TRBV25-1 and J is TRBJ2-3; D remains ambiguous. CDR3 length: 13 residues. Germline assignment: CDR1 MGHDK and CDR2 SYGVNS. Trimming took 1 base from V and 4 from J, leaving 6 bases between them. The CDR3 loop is CASSESLPDTQYF. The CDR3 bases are TGTGCCAGCAGTGAATCCCTCCCAGATACGCAGTATTTT.

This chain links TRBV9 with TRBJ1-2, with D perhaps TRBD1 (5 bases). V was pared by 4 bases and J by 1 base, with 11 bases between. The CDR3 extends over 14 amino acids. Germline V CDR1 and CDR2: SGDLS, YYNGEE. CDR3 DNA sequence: TGTGCCAGCAGCCCTATGACAGATAACTATGGCTACACCTTC. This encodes CASSPMTDNYGYTF.

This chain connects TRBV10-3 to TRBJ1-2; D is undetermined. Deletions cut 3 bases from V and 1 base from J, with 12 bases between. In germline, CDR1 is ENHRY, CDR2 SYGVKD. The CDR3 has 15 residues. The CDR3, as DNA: TGTGCCATCAGTGACACCCGAACTTTTAACTATGGCTACACCTTC. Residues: CAISDTRTFNYGYTF.

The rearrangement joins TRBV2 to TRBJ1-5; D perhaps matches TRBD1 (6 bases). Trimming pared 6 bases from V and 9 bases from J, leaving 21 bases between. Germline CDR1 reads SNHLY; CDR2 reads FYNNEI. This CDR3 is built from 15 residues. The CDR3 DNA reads TGTGCCAGCAGGATCTCCCGGGACACCGGGTGGCCCCAGCATTTT. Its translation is CASRISRDTGWPQHF.